The 6 T cell receptor beta chains below all came from one sample that was sequenced in a study of T cell responses to AZD1222 COVID-19 vaccine (dated by TCRdb to the early 2020s). In light of the paper, this sample's time point label describes: baseline before first vaccination. What the treatment or condition label conveys for this sample: meningococcal conjugate vaccine given as trial control. Libraries were made using the immunoSEQ multiplex PCR assay. The source is immuneACCESS, and TCRdb retained only in-frame sequences with V and J called. Part of the clones is not carried over; for the studies checked, unresolved V genes explain less than half of this, and the remainder is unexplained. The sample has some 150,000 clones on record, 75% to 90% of them singletons. The ten biggest clones cover about 4% of the sample. The sample here was peripheral blood, taken on day 0 of MenACWY control vaccination. The source is an adult in good health.

In this sample, this clone turned up a few times. The chain links TRBV28 to TRBJ2-7, with TRBD1 identical over 7 bases. Germline loops: CDR1 MDHEN, CDR2 SYDVKM. J lost 7 bases, V lost 6 bases, and 15 bases had no gene match. This CDR3 region has 15 residues. The CDR3 protein is CASRQRDSLTWEQYF. DNA of the CDR3: TGTGCCAGCAGGCAACGGGACAGCCTTACCTGGGAGCAGTACTTC. Combining the CDR3 with reference TRBV28 and TRBJ2-7 gives the whole variable domain DVKVTQSSRYLVKRTGEKVFLECVQDMDHENMFWYRQDPGLGLRLIYFSYDVKMKEKGDIPEGYSVSREKKERFSLILESASTNQTSMYLCASRQRDSLTWEQYFGPGTRLTVT.

The chain couples TRBV7-5 to TRBJ1-2. TRBV7-5 is annotated as a pseudogene. The CDR3 has 15 residues. CDR3 protein: CVRSPLAQDDYGYTF. CDR3 DNA: TGTGTCAGAAGCCCCTTAGCGCAGGACGACTATGGCTACACCTTC.

In this sample, this clone turned up a few times. This chain links TRBV25-1 with TRBJ1-4, with 8 bases matching TRBD1. Trimming at V came to 5 bases and at J to 8 bases, leaving 7 bases not matched to a gene. Germline loops: CDR1 MGHDK, CDR2 SYGVNS. The CDR3 covers 14 residues. The CDR3 loop is CASSKTGEREKLFF. The CDR3 DNA is TGTGCCAGCAGTAAGACAGGGGAAAGAGAAAAACTGTTTTTT.

In its sample, this clone was seen once. The V gene is TRBV27, the J gene TRBJ2-5; D is possibly TRBD1 (5 bases). CDR3 size: 12 residues. With 4 bases removed from V and 7 bases from J, the gap between germline ends came to 10 bases. The germline CDR1 and CDR2 sequences are MNHEY and SMNVEV (reference sequence). The CDR3 coding sequence is TGTGCCAGCAGTTGGCAGGGCGGGACCCAGTACTTC. Its protein is CASSWQGGTQYF.

V is TRBV2 and J is TRBJ1-2, with 8 bases identical to TRBD1. V lost 4 bases and J lost 5; bases outside the gene matches: 9. This CDR3 is built from 15 residues. Germline V gives CDR1 SNHLY, CDR2 FYNNEI. This CDR3 is CASSAGQGVWYGYTF. The CDR3 DNA reads as TGTGCCAGCAGTGCCGGACAGGGAGTATGGTATGGCTACACCTTC. Supplemented by reference TRBV2 and TRBJ1-2, the full variable domain reads EPEVTQTPSHQVTQMGQEVILRCVPISNHLYFYWYRQILGQKVEFLVSFYNNEISEKSEIFDDQFSVERPDGSNFTLKIRSTKLEDSAMYFCASSAGQGVWYGYTFGSGTRLTVV.

The genes are TRBV19 and TRBJ2-2, with a possible D match to TRBD2 (5 bases). Trimming took off 6 bases at V and 2 bases at J, with 31 bases between the two ends. The CDR3 has 21 residues. Germline V gene data show CDR1 as LNHDA and CDR2 as SQIVND (reference sequence). The CDR3 sequence is CASSKNLNLRIGVVNTGELFF. The CDR3 DNA reads as TGTGCCAGTAGCAAAAATTTGAACCTAAGGATCGGGGTTGTAAACACCGGGGAGCTGTTTTTT.